Listed below are T cell receptor beta chains from one sample, sequenced in a study. From the RT-PCR reads, TCRdb called clonotypes with MiXCR, one entry per CDR3 protein. The sample includes almost 700,000 distinct CDR3 sequences, approximately 15% of them seen just once. Sequenced: memory CD4+ T cells from blood. The receptor source for this set is a female donor in good health, serving as a healthy control. The CDR3 runs from the conserved cysteine through the conserved F or W. D genes are given only for firm matches. Size is stated for part of the rows, as once, few or many counts, or as a class when the clone is expanded.

>TRBJ2-3|TRBD1|TRBV6-1|few
TGTGCCAGCGGCCGGGACAGGGGCCTCACAGATACGCAGTATTTT
CASGRDRGLTDTQYF
>TRBJ1-6|-|TRBV6-1|-
TGTGCCAGCAGTATGAGGTATTCACCCCTCCACTTT
CASSMRYSPLHF
>TRBJ1-4|TRBD1|TRBV20-1|many
TGCAGTGCTGGGGAACAGGGGAATAATGAAAAACTGTTTTTT
CSAGEQGNNEKLFF
>TRBJ1-2|-|TRBV7-2|few
TGTGCCAGCAGCTTAACCGTAGGGGGAGGCTACACCTTC
CASSLTVGGGYTF
>TRBJ2-5|TRBD2|TRBV20-1|many
TGCAGTGCTAGGAGGTTGGCGGGAGCACCCATCCAAGAGACCCAGTACTTC
CSARRLAGAPIQETQYF
>TRBJ1-1|TRBD1|TRBV24-1|-
TGTGCCACCAGTGATTCCGGGACAGGGGACTCCGAAGCTTTCTTT
CATSDSGTGDSEAFF
>TRBJ2-5|-|TRBV27|few
TGTGCCAGCAGTTTATTGCCAGCGGCTAACCAAGAGACCCAGTACTTC
CASSLLPAANQETQYF
>TRBJ1-5|-|TRBV7-2|few
TGTGCCAGCACCCTTGTGGGAAATAGCAATCAGCCCCAGCATTTT
CASTLVGNSNQPQHF
>TRBJ1-1|-|TRBV21-1|-
TGTGCCAGCAGCCCGCCGAAACAGGGGGCGTCCCGCGGGAGAACTGAAGCTTTCTTT
CASSPPKQGASRGRTEAFF
>TRBJ2-5|-|TRBV5-4|-
TGTGCCAGCAGCCGGGACCCGGGAGAGACCCAGTACTTC
CASSRDPGETQYF
>TRBJ2-3|TRBD2|TRBV13|-
TGTGCCAGCAGCTTAGCGTCCAGCGGGGGGGTTCGAAGTACGCAGTATTTT
CASSLASSGGVRSTQYF
>TRBJ2-1|TRBD2|TRBV6-2/TRBV6-3|many
TGTGCCAGCAGAACTAGCGGGAGCAACAATGAGCAGTTCTTC
CASRTSGSNNEQFF
>TRBJ1-1|-|TRBV7-6|-
TGTGCCAGCACCCAAGGGGCTCGTGCTTTCTTT
CASTQGARAFF
>TRBJ1-1|-|TRBV7-3|few
TGTGCCAGCAGCTTAACCGGACAGTCCCTGAACACTGAAGCTTTCTTT
CASSLTGQSLNTEAFF
>TRBJ2-5|-|TRBV7-7|few
TGTGCCAGCAGCCAAAGAAGCGGGACAACCAAAGAGACCCAGTACTTC
CASSQRSGTTKETQYF
>TRBJ1-2|TRBD1|TRBV12-3/TRBV12-4|many
TGTGCCAGCAGTCAGGGGGGGTACTATGGCTACACCTTC
CASSQGGYYGYTF
>TRBJ1-2|-|TRBV27|few
TGTGCCAGCAGTTTATCGAGCGTTGAAGTAGGCTACACCTTC
CASSLSSVEVGYTF
>TRBJ1-3|-|TRBV28|-
TGTGCCAGCAGTTTATATGGGGCGGCTGGAAACACCATATATTTT
CASSLYGAAGNTIYF
>TRBJ2-7|TRBD2|TRBV7-7|many
TGTGCCAGCAGCCCCAGCGGGACCTCCTACGAGCAGTACTTC
CASSPSGTSYEQYF
>TRBJ2-3|-|TRBV6-5|many
TGTGCCAGCAGTTACGGGTGGAACACAGATACGCAGTATTTT
CASSYGWNTDTQYF
>TRBJ2-2|TRBD2|TRBV20-1|few
TGCAGTGCTAGAGATCCTCTAGCGGGAGGGATCACCGGGGAGCTGTTTTTT
CSARDPLAGGITGELFF
>TRBJ1-2|TRBD1|TRBV7-2|many
TGTGCCAGCAGCTTGTCTAAGGGGGCGCCCGGCTACACCTTC
CASSLSKGAPGYTF
>TRBJ1-5|TRBD1|TRBV12-3/TRBV12-4|many
TGTGCCAGCAGTTCTTGGGACAGTAATCAGCCCCAGCATTTT
CASSSWDSNQPQHF
>TRBJ2-5|-|TRBV5-6|few
TGTGCCAGCAGCTTGATCCAGGGACAAGAGACCCAGTACTTC
CASSLIQGQETQYF
>TRBJ1-6|-|TRBV20-1|-
TGCAGTGCCTTACCCTATCAGCTCCCCTTGGCTTCACCCCTCCACTTT
CSALPYQLPLASPLHF
>TRBJ1-2|-|TRBV20-1|-
TGCAGTGCTCCAGACGGGGCGGGAGGCTACACCTTC
CSAPDGAGGYTF
>TRBJ2-5|-|TRBV27|-
TGTGCCAGCAGTACGCAGGGGGAGACCCAGTACTTC
CASSTQGETQYF
>TRBJ2-7|-|TRBV20-1|-
TGCAGTGCTAGAGCCGGGATAGGGACCTACGAGCAGTACTTC
CSARAGIGTYEQYF
>TRBJ1-5|-|TRBV4-1|once
TGCGCCAGCAGCCAAATTGGACTACAGGGACCGGTTATCTACAATCAGCCCCAGCATTTT
CASSQIGLQGPVIYNQPQHF
>TRBJ2-7|TRBD2|TRBV6-5|few
TGTGCCAGCACTTGGCCGGGGGGTCTCTACGAGCAGTACTTC
CASTWPGGLYEQYF
>TRBJ1-1|-|TRBV12-3/TRBV12-4|many
TGTGCCAGCAGTTTTGGGGGGGACGCTTTCTTT
CASSFGGDAFF
>TRBJ1-2|-|TRBV6-6|many
TGTGCCAGCAGTTACTCGGGACGGATCTATGGCTACACCTTC
CASSYSGRIYGYTF
>TRBJ1-5|-|TRBV7-9|-
TGTGCTAGCAGCTTAGGGGCCGGAGGGCCCCAGCATTTT
CASSLGAGGPQHF
>TRBJ2-2|-|TRBV5-1|few
TGCGCCAGCAGCTTGTCCGGGGATTGGACCGGGGAGCTGTTTTTT
CASSLSGDWTGELFF
>TRBJ2-4|-|TRBV9|-
TGTGCCAGCAGCGTAGGTCCCGATAGCTCGGACATTCAGTACTTC
CASSVGPDSSDIQYF
>TRBJ2-7|-|TRBV5-1|-
TGCGCCAGCAGCCTTGGGGGCCAACTAGTCTACGAGCAGTACTTC
CASSLGGQLVYEQYF
>TRBJ2-1|-|TRBV7-9|few
TGTGCCAGCAGCTCACTACAGTTCTTC
CASSSLQFF
>TRBJ1-5|-|TRBV28|-
TGTGCCAGCAGTTTATCGGCAGGGCACAATCAGCCCCAGCATTTT
CASSLSAGHNQPQHF
>TRBJ2-1|TRBD2|TRBV20-1|-
TGCAGTGCTGAGCGGGGTTACAATGAGCAGTTCTTC
CSAERGYNEQFF
>TRBJ2-1|TRBD2|TRBV7-2|-
TGTGCCAGCAGCTACCGGTCGGCGGCGGGAGTAATAAATGAGCAGTTCTTC
CASSYRSAAGVINEQFF
>TRBJ2-7|TRBD2|TRBV10-3|many
TGTGCCATCAGTGAGGGACTAGCGGGAGGCGAGCAGTACTTC
CAISEGLAGGEQYF
>TRBJ2-3|-|TRBV3-1|-
TGTGCCAGCAGCCAAGTTGGAGGACCATTCACAGATACGCAGTATTTT
CASSQVGGPFTDTQYF
>TRBJ2-7|TRBD1|TRBV29-1|many
TGCAGCGTAGGCCCCGCGTCCGGGACAGGGGGCGAGCAGTACTTC
CSVGPASGTGGEQYF
>TRBJ2-2|-|TRBV28|few
TGTGCCAGCGGTCCAAACACCGGGGAGCTGTTTTTT
CASGPNTGELFF
>TRBJ2-7|-|TRBV7-6|-
TGTGCCAGCAGCGAGACCCCCCTGGGGACCTACGAGCAGTACTTC
CASSETPLGTYEQYF
>TRBJ1-1|TRBD1|TRBV12-3/TRBV12-4|few
TGTGCCAGCAGTGGTATGACAGGGATGAACACTGAAGCTTTCTTT
CASSGMTGMNTEAFF
>TRBJ2-2|-|TRBV2|-
TGTGCCAGCAGTGAGAAGGGGCAGAACACCGGTGAGCTGTTTTTT
CASSEKGQNTGELFF
>TRBJ2-3|-|TRBV20-1|few
TGCAGTGTATCCTCGGGCACAGATACGCAGTATTTT
CSVSSGTDTQYF
>TRBJ2-1|-|TRBV5-1|many
TGCGCCAGCAGCCTGTCCCCGGGAGCGGTCAATGAGCAGTTCTTC
CASSLSPGAVNEQFF
>TRBJ1-4|-|TRBV9|-
TGTGCCAGCAGCGTATCCGCAGGGACCGCGGCTAATGAAAAACTGTTTTTT
CASSVSAGTAANEKLFF
>TRBJ2-5|-|TRBV28|-
TGTGCCAGCAGCCGGAACGTTAAAGAGACCCAGTACTTC
CASSRNVKETQYF
>TRBJ1-1|-|TRBV15|many
TGTGCCACCAGCAGAGATAATCCAGGGGTTGGTGAAGCTTTCTTT
CATSRDNPGVGEAFF
>TRBJ1-4|TRBD1|TRBV28|few
TGTGCCAGCAGTCTCGGGACAGCCGGGTCGGGTGAAAAACTGTTTTTT
CASSLGTAGSGEKLFF
>TRBJ2-1|-|TRBV4-2|many
TGTGCCAGCAGCCAAGAGCCCGATACCTACAATGAGCAGTTCTTC
CASSQEPDTYNEQFF